Listed below are T cell receptor beta chains from one sample, sequenced in a study of cytomegalovirus exposure and HLA in healthy donors. The method was immunoSEQ multiplex PCR; TCRdb's version includes in-frame clones alone and lacks a portion of them. The table shows 150,000 to 200,000 clones, with approximately 80% occurring only once. The source material was PBMCs. The receptors come from a male donor in good health and CMV-seropositive. Each CDR3 is given with its conserved first and last residue. A D gene is named only where the DNA matches it firmly. Only part of the rows carry a size: once, few, many, or a class if the clone is expanded.

TRBD2	-	TRBV9	TRBJ2-3	CASSVGDGRGTDTQYF	TGTGCCAGCAGCGTAGGTGACGGGAGGGGCACAGATACGCAGTATTTT
TRBD1	-	TRBV27	TRBJ1-2	CASSLERGRGIYGYTF	TGTGCCAGCAGTTTAGAGAGGGGGCGCGGTATCTATGGCTACACCTTC
TRBD1	once	TRBV5-1	TRBJ2-5	CASIISGLGQGVGETQYF	TGCGCCAGCATTATCTCTGGCCTGGGACAGGGGGTAGGAGAGACCCAGTACTTC
-	-	TRBV28	TRBJ2-5	CASSWAEETQYF	TGTGCCAGCAGTTGGGCAGAAGAGACCCAGTACTTC
-	-	TRBV28	TRBJ1-1	CASSTVNTEAFF	TGTGCCAGCTCTACAGTAAACACTGAAGCTTTCTTT
-	-	TRBV7-9	TRBJ1-1	CASSLGWESEAFF	TGTGCCAGCAGCTTAGGATGGGAGTCTGAAGCTTTCTTT
TRBD1	-	TRBV5-1	TRBJ2-3	CASSPDRGQYTQYF	TGCGCCAGCAGCCCGGACAGGGGGCAATATACGCAGTATTTT
TRBD1	-	TRBV7-2	TRBJ2-1	CASSFDRGHDEQFF	TGTGCCAGCAGCTTCGACAGGGGCCATGATGAGCAGTTCTTC
-	-	TRBV18	TRBJ2-7	CASSPLDGGPYEQYF	TGTGCCAGCTCACCACTTGACGGAGGGCCCTACGAGCAGTACTTC
TRBD1	-	TRBV12-5	TRBJ1-5	CASGLVGRTGHQPQHF	TGTGCTAGTGGTTTGGTGGGCCGGACAGGGCATCAGCCCCAGCATTTT
-	-	TRBV11-2	TRBJ2-3	CASSSGATSQYF	TGTGCCAGCAGCTCAGGGGCGACCTCGCAGTATTTT
TRBD1	-	TRBV19	TRBJ2-7	CASSVNPGQGTYEQYF	TGTGCCAGTAGTGTTAACCCGGGACAGGGCACCTACGAGCAGTACTTC
TRBD2	-	TRBV19	TRBJ2-7	CASSATSGGSYEQYF	TGTGCCAGTAGTGCGACTAGCGGGGGGTCCTACGAGCAGTACTTC
TRBD2	-	TRBV27	TRBJ2-1	CASSLGLGGNEQFF	TGTGCCAGCAGTTTAGGACTAGGCGGCAATGAGCAGTTCTTC
TRBD2	once	TRBV9	TRBJ2-7	CASSKTSGNYEQYF	TGTGCCAGCAGCAAAACTAGCGGAAACTACGAGCAGTACTTC
TRBD1	-	TRBV5-1	TRBJ1-1	CASSLARLGDRDSNTEAFF	TGCGCCAGCAGCTTGGCCAGGCTAGGCGACAGGGATTCGAACACTGAAGCTTTCTTT
TRBD1	-	TRBV4-1	TRBJ2-1	CASSRGTGGYNEQFF	TGCGCCAGCAGCCGAGGGACAGGCGGCTACAATGAGCAGTTCTTC
-	-	TRBV27	TRBJ2-3	CASSFSLVAADTQYF	TGTGCCAGCAGTTTCTCCCTGGTCGCGGCAGATACGCAGTATTTT
-	-	TRBV19	TRBJ2-6	CASGESGANVLTF	TGTGCCAGTGGAGAATCTGGGGCCAACGTCCTGACTTTC
-	-	TRBV7-9	TRBJ1-5	CSSSLGSGKQGQPQHF	TGTTCCAGCAGCTTAGGGTCAGGGAAACAGGGTCAGCCCCAGCATTTT
TRBD2	-	TRBV11-2	TRBJ2-7	CASSLLGGTYEQYF	TGTGCCAGCAGCCTACTCGGGGGGACCTACGAGCAGTACTTC
-	-	TRBV13	TRBJ2-2	CASSPPSANTGELFF	TGTGCCAGCAGCCCCCCGAGCGCGAACACCGGGGAGCTGTTTTTT
TRBD1	-	TRBV7-8	TRBJ2-5	CASSLEQGETQYF	TGTGCCAGCAGCTTAGAACAGGGGGAGACCCAGTACTTC
-	-	TRBV15	TRBJ1-1	CATSRARSYTEAFF	TGTGCCACCAGCAGGGCCAGATCCTACACTGAAGCTTTCTTT
TRBD2	-	TRBV5-1	TRBJ2-1	CASGITGTSLNEQFF	TGCGCCAGCGGCATAACCGGGACTAGCCTCAACGAGCAGTTCTTC
TRBD2	once	TRBV19	TRBJ2-3	CASSIPGGSDTQYF	TGTGCCAGTAGTATCCCGGGGGGGTCCGATACGCAGTATTTT
TRBD1	-	TRBV27	TRBJ1-6	CAIKGQGNSPLHF	TGTGCCATCAAGGGACAGGGCAATTCACCCCTCCACTTT
TRBD1	-	TRBV2	TRBJ1-5	CASSVGQVKQPQHF	TGTGCCAGCAGTGTCGGACAGGTAAAACAGCCCCAGCATTTT
TRBD2	-	TRBV7-9	TRBJ2-1	CSSSTRAGDSYNEQFF	TGTTCCAGCAGTACCCGAGCGGGAGACTCTTACAATGAGCAGTTCTTC
TRBD1	-	TRBV25-1	TRBJ1-2	CASSGTGPGYGYTF	TGTGCCAGCAGTGGGACAGGTCCGGGCTATGGCTACACCTTC
TRBD2	-	TRBV5-4	TRBJ2-1	CASSLELATSGRIHNEQFF	TGTGCCAGCAGCTTGGAATTGGCGACTAGCGGGAGAATACACAATGAGCAGTTCTTC
-	-	TRBV19	TRBJ2-3	CASSIGEADTQYF	TGTGCCAGTAGTATAGGGGAGGCGGATACGCAGTATTTT
TRBD2	once	TRBV11-2	TRBJ2-1	CATAGAVGSYNEQFF	TGTGCCACCGCGGGAGCCGTAGGCTCCTACAATGAGCAGTTCTTC
-	-	TRBV6-5	TRBJ2-7	CASSSSLDPYYEQYF	TGTGCCAGCAGTTCAAGCCTAGACCCCTACTACGAGCAGTACTTC
-	once	TRBV18	TRBJ2-7	CASSPLDSNYEQYF	TGTGCCAGCTCACCCCTTGACAGTAACTACGAGCAGTACTTC
TRBD1	-	TRBV9	TRBJ1-4	CASSEQGALGEKLFF	TGTGCCAGCAGCGAACAGGGGGCGCTTGGAGAAAAACTGTTTTTT
-	-	TRBV5-4	TRBJ2-7	CATQGGAYEQYF	TGTGCCACCCAGGGGGGAGCCTACGAGCAGTACTTC
-	-	TRBV7-6	TRBJ2-1	CASEVRAGEDNEQFF	TGTGCCAGCGAAGTGAGGGCAGGCGAGGACAATGAGCAGTTCTTC
-	-	TRBV27	TRBJ2-1	CASEPAGKNNEQFF	TGTGCCAGCGAACCGGCAGGGAAGAACAATGAGCAGTTCTTC
-	once	TRBV6-1	TRBJ2-1	CASSERGSPGDEQFF	TGTGCCAGCAGTGAAAGGGGTAGCCCAGGAGATGAGCAGTTCTTC
-	-	TRBV5-1	TRBJ2-7	CASSLAAGTYEQYF	TGCGCCAGCAGCTTGGCGGCGGGGACCTACGAGCAGTACTTC
TRBD2	once	TRBV2	TRBJ2-7	CASRELAGIAYEQYF	TGTGCCAGCAGGGAACTAGCGGGAATAGCCTACGAGCAGTACTTC
-	few	TRBV20-1	TRBJ1-2	CSASHRDGYTF	TGCAGTGCTAGCCACAGGGATGGCTACACCTTC
TRBD2	-	TRBV7-6	TRBJ2-5	CASRPGLAGSGETQYF	TGTGCCAGCAGGCCGGGACTAGCGGGATCCGGAGAGACCCAGTACTTC
TRBD1	-	TRBV19	TRBJ1-6	CATGDRVNSPLHF	TGTGCCACTGGGGACAGGGTTAATTCACCCCTCCACTTT
-	-	TRBV21-1	TRBJ2-7	CASRGCSGSEQYF	TGTGCCAGCAGAGGGTGTAGCGGGAGCGAGCAGTACTTC
TRBD2	-	TRBV19	TRBJ2-7	CASSIRSTSGNYEQYF	TGTGCCAGTAGTATAAGGTCGACTAGCGGTAACTACGAGCAGTACTTC
TRBD1	-	TRBV29-1	TRBJ1-5	CSVETGINQPQHF	TGCAGCGTTGAGACAGGGATAAATCAGCCCCAGCATTTT
TRBD1	-	TRBV23-1	TRBJ1-4	CASSQLQGANEKLFF	TGCGCCAGCAGTCAACTACAGGGGGCTAATGAAAAACTGTTTTTT
-	few	TRBV5-8	TRBJ2-1	CASRVADNSYNEQFF	TGTGCCAGCAGAGTAGCGGACAACTCCTACAATGAGCAGTTCTTC
TRBD2	few	TRBV4-1	TRBJ2-5	CASSQVSRAGVEETQYF	TGCGCCAGCAGCCAAGTTTCTCGCGCGGGAGTGGAGGAGACCCAGTACTTC
-	once	TRBV2	TRBJ2-1	CASLPSGNEQFF	TGTGCCAGCCTACCTAGTGGGAATGAGCAGTTCTTC
-	-	TRBV7-2	TRBJ1-1	CASSFTSQAFF	TGTGCCAGCAGCTTTACCAGTCAAGCTTTCTTT
TRBD2	-	TRBV5-1	TRBJ2-3	CASSSGTSVRRNTDTQYF	TGCGCCAGCAGCTCCGGGACTAGCGTTCGGAGGAACACAGATACGCAGTATTTT
TRBD2	-	TRBV19	TRBJ2-3	CASSIGTSGFTDTQYF	TGTGCCAGTAGTATTGGAACTAGCGGATTCACAGATACGCAGTATTTT
TRBD2	-	TRBV7-9	TRBJ2-2	CSSNLAGGPETGELFF	TGTTCCAGCAACCTAGCGGGAGGGCCGGAAACCGGGGAGCTGTTTTTT
TRBD2	-	TRBV7-3	TRBJ2-7	CASSTSLAGADEQYF	TGTGCCAGCAGCACCTCACTAGCGGGAGCAGACGAGCAGTACTTC